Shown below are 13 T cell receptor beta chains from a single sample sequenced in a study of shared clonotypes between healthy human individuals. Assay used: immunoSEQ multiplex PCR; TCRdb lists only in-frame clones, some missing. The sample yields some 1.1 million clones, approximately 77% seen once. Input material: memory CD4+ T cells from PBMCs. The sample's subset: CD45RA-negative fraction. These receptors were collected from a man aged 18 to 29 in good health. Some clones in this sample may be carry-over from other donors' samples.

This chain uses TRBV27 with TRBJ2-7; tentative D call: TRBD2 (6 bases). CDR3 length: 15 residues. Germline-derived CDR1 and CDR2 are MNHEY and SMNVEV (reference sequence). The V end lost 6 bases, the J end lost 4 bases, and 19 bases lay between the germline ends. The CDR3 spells CASSPGGRQAYEQYF. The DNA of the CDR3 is TGTGCCAGCAGCCCAGGAGGGCGTCAGGCTTACGAGCAGTACTTC.

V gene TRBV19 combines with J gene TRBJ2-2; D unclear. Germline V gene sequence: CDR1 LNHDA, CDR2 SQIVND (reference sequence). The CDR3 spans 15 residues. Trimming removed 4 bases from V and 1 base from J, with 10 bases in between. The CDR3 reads CASSNGLRNTGELFF. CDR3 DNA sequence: TGTGCCAGTAGTAATGGGCTGCGGAACACCGGGGAGCTGTTTTTT. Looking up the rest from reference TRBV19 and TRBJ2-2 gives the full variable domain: DGGITQSPKYLFRKEGQNVTLSCEQNLNHDAMYWYRQDPGQGLRLIYYSQIVNDFQKGDIAEGYSVSREKKESFPLTVTSAQKNPTAFYLCASSNGLRNTGELFFGEGSRLTVL.

In DNA form, the CDR3 reads TGTGCCAGCATACCGACAGGGACCAACACTGAAGCTTTCTTT. This sequence encodes CASIPTGTNTEAFF. The J gene is TRBJ1-1, the V gene TRBV28; TRBD1 agrees at 7 bases. CDR1 and CDR2 (germline): MDHEN, SYDVKM. V dropped 7 bases and J dropped 2; count of bases not matched to a gene: 7. The CDR3 extends over 14 amino acids.

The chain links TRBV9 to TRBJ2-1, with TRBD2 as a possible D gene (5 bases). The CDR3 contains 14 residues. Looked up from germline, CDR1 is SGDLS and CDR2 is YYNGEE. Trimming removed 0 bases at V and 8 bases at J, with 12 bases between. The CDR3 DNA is TGTGCCAGCAGCGTAGATCCTAGCACCTATGAGCAGTTCTTC. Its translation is CASSVDPSTYEQFF.

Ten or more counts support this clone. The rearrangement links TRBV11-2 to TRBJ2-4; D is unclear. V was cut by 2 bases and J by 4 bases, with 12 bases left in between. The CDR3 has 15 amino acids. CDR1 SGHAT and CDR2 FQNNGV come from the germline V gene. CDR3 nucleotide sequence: TGTGCCAGCAGCTTATGGGTCGGTGTAAAAAACATTCAGTACTTC. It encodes CASSLWVGVKNIQYF.

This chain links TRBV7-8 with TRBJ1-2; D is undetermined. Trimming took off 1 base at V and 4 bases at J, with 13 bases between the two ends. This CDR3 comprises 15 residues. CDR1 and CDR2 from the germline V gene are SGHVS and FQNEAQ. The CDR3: CASSLGVFAGYGYTF. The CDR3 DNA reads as TGTGCCAGCAGCTTAGGCGTCTTTGCGGGCTATGGCTACACCTTC. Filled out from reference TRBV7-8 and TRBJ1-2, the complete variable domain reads GAGVSQSPRYKVAKRGQDVALRCDPISGHVSLFWYQQALGQGPEFLTYFQNEAQLDKSGLPSDRFFAERPEGSVSTLKIQRTQQEDSAVYLCASSLGVFAGYGYTFGSGTRLTVV.

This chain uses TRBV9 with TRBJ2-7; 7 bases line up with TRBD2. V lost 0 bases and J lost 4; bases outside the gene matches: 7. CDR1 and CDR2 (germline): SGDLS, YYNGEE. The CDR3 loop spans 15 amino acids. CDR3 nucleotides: TGTGCCAGCAGCGTAGTATCGCGGGAGCGGTACGAGCAGTACTTC. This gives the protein CASSVVSRERYEQYF.

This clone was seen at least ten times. The CDR3 coding sequence is TGCGCCAGCGGGGCAGGGGATAACTATGGCTACACCTTC. Protein product: CASGAGDNYGYTF. V and J are TRBV5-1 and TRBJ1-2; a possible D gene is TRBD1 (6 bases). Between the trimmed V and J ends, which lost 7 bases and 1 base, there was a span of 11 bases. The CDR3 sequence is 13 residues long. Germline lookup yields CDR1 SGHRS and CDR2 YFSETQ.

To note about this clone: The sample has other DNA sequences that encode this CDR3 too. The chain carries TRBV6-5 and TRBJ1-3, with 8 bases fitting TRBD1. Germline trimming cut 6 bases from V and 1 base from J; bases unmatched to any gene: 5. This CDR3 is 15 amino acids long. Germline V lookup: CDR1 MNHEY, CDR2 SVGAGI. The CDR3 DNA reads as TGTGCCAGCAGAACAGGGGGGGATTCTGGAAACACCATATATTTT. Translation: CASRTGGDSGNTIYF.

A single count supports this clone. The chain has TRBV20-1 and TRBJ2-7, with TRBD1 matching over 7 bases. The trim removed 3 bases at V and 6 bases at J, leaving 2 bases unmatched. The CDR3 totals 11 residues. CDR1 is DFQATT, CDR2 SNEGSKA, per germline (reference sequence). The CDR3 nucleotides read TGCAGTGCTAGCGACAGGGTCGAGCAGTACTTC. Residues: CSASDRVEQYF.

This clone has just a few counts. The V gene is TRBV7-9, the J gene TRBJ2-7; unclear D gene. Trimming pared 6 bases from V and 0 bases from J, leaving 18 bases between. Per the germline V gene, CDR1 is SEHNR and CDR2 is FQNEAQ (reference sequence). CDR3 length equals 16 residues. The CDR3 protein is CASSFRPGLSSYEQYF. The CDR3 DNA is TGTGCCAGCAGTTTCCGTCCCGGCTTGAGCTCCTACGAGCAGTACTTC. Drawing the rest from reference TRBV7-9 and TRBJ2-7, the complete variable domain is DTGVSQNPRHKITKRGQNVTFRCDPISEHNRLYWYRQTLGQGPEFLTYFQNEAQLEKSRLLSDRFSAERPKGSFSTLEIQRTEQGDSAMYLCASSFRPGLSSYEQYFGPGTRLTVT.

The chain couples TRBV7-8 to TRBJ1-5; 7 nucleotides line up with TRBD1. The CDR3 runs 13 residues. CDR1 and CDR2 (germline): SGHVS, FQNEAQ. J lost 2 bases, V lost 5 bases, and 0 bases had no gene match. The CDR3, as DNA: TGTGCCAGCAGCACAGGGGGCAATCAGCCCCAGCATTTT. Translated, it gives CASSTGGNQPQHF.

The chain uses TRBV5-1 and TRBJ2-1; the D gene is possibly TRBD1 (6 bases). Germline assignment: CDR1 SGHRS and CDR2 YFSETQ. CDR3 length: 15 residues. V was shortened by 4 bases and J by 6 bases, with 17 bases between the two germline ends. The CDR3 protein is CASSMTGTRSNEQFF. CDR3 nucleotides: TGCGCCAGCAGCATGACCGGGACACGGAGCAATGAGCAGTTCTTC.